The present TCR beta chain was sequenced within a study of blood T cell repertoires in COVID-19. This clone has only one observation. Per germline, CDR1 GTSNPN and CDR2 SVGIG (reference sequence). The CDR3 sequence is 13 residues long. V shed 3 bases, J shed 2 bases, and the junction held 1 base outside the gene matches. Original processing notes: Reference gene primer amplification yielded estimated nucleated cell counts. Method: immunoSEQ multiplex PCR; TCRdb's copy keeps in-frame clones and lacks some. D and trimming come from the DNA, and the V and J calls and clone size come from that table. Among 95,000 to 150,000 clones listed, 82% were seen once.

Input material: peripheral blood. This chain joins TRBV30 and TRBJ2-5; TRBD2 agrees at 9 bases. This receptor was obtained from an older woman with acute or convalescent COVID-19. The CDR3 is CAWRLAGQETQYF. CDR3 in DNA: TGTGCCTGGAGGCTAGCGGGGCAAGAGACCCAGTACTTC.